These 2 T cell receptor beta chains were all obtained from the same sample, sequenced in a study of identical twins. TCRdb itself ran the 5' RACE reads through MiXCR, one entry per CDR3 protein. The data hold hundreds of thousands of distinct CDR3 sequences, with 9% to 15% observed a single time. This same sample was also part of a study on yellow fever vaccine responses in identical twins.

Sequencing was performed on PBMCs. The receptors here all came from a young woman in good health.

In DNA, the CDR3 is TGTGCCACCAGTGATGGTCCGTCGGGACAGGGAGTCCGAGGCTACACCTTC. It is translated as CATSDGPSGQGVRGYTF. The V and J genes are TRBV24-1 and TRBJ1-2; TRBD1 matches 9 bases. Germline CDR1 KGHDR, CDR2 SFDVKD. V dropped 3 bases and J dropped 8; count of bases not matched to a gene: 15. The CDR3 has 17 amino acids.

This clonotype was observed many times. The rearrangement links TRBV10-3 to TRBJ1-1, with a possible D match to TRBD1 (5 bases). The V gene's germline CDR1 is ENHRY and CDR2 SYGVKD. The CDR3 covers 12 residues. V was cut by 8 bases and J by 1 base, with 8 bases left in between. CDR3 sequence (DNA): TGTGCCATCGGGACGGCGAACACTGAAGCTTTCTTT. Translated: CAIGTANTEAFF.